This T cell receptor beta chain was observed in a study of shared clonotypes between healthy human individuals. Study at large: The donor pool was made up of a couple of women and a few men aged 18 to 49.

Trimming removed 4 bases from V and 4 bases from J, with 10 bases in between. This CDR3 has 13 residues. Germline V gene lookup returns CDR1 LNHDA and CDR2 SQIVND (reference sequence). Whole-study findings and limits: Compared with memory subsets, naive subsets generally had larger estimated richness. The expectation was that sequencing depth would affect clonotype sharing among donors.

This clone turned up a few times. What it recognizes is unknown. Terminally differentiated effector memory CD45RA+ cells were left out of the naive CD8 fraction, which was CD45RO-negative and positively selected for CCR7. The authors' processing: Quality scores were absent from the junction-only immunoSEQ sequences, so filtering differed. TCRdb keeps only in-frame clones here, not all; method: immunoSEQ multiplex PCR. The V and J calls and the clone size are those of that table, but D and trimming were determined from the DNA. Of millions of clones listed, about 95% were seen once; the top ten hold more than 0.95%.

The chain couples TRBV19 to TRBJ1-2; D is undetermined. The origin of this receptor is a man between 18 and 29 years old in good health. The material sequenced was naive CD8+ T cells sorted from blood. CDR3 nucleotides: TGTGCCAGTAGTAGCTTCCAGACCTATGGCTACACCTTC. This sequence encodes CASSSFQTYGYTF.